This is a list of T cell receptor beta chains from one sample in a study of Tregs in tolerant kidney transplant recipients. Libraries were prepared by immunoSEQ multiplex PCR; TCRdb keeps only in-frame clonotypes and omits some of them. The sample includes tens of thousands of clones, roughly nine tenths of them seen just once. This sample comprised CD4+ T cells from blood (PBMCs), obtained 24 months after the transplant. These receptors were collected from a human patient who received a combined kidney and bone marrow transplant. Certain T cells may be donor cells from the graft. Each CDR3 is given without its conserved first and last residue. Some rows have no size entry. The others give once, few or many, or a class for an expanded clone.

j_gene: TRBJ2-1
v_gene: TRBV19
len: 13
abundance: -
CDR3aa: ASSTSGGVYNEQF

j_gene: TRBJ1-1
v_gene: TRBV4-2
len: 14
abundance: -
CDR3aa: ASSQEPGTENTEAF

j_gene: TRBJ2-6
v_gene: TRBV5-8
len: 17
abundance: -
CDR3aa: ASSLDRDSPFSGANVLT

j_gene: TRBJ2-1
v_gene: TRBV25-1
len: 13
abundance: once
CDR3aa: ASSPVAGSYNEQF

j_gene: TRBJ1-1
v_gene: TRBV7-2
len: 13
abundance: -
CDR3aa: ASSSLSRGGTEAF

j_gene: TRBJ2-7
v_gene: TRBV7-2
len: 13
abundance: -
CDR3aa: ASSLGQILLYEQY

j_gene: TRBJ2-1
v_gene: TRBV19
len: 13
abundance: -
CDR3aa: ASTYGRGHGNEQF

j_gene: TRBJ1-5
v_gene: TRBV20-1
len: 9
abundance: -
CDR3aa: SASSGDPQH

j_gene: TRBJ2-3
v_gene: TRBV11-2
len: 16
abundance: -
CDR3aa: ASSLTIASGGASDTQY

j_gene: TRBJ1-1
v_gene: TRBV5-4
len: 11
abundance: -
CDR3aa: ASSLRGTTEAF

j_gene: TRBJ1-2
v_gene: TRBV4-3
len: 14
abundance: -
CDR3aa: ASSQVGAGTNYGYT

j_gene: TRBJ2-3
v_gene: TRBV5-1
len: 15
abundance: -
CDR3aa: ASSLDLAGWGTDTQY

j_gene: TRBJ1-4
v_gene: TRBV10-3
len: 13
abundance: few
CDR3aa: AISAQAATNEKLF

j_gene: TRBJ1-2
v_gene: TRBV12-5
len: 14
abundance: -
CDR3aa: ASGLTNQDRIYGYT

j_gene: TRBJ2-7
v_gene: TRBV7-3
len: 13
abundance: -
CDR3aa: ASSIDGLLNYEQY

j_gene: TRBJ1-1
v_gene: TRBV30
len: 14
abundance: -
CDR3aa: AWSVLTGGLNTEAF

j_gene: TRBJ1-1
v_gene: TRBV18
len: 10
abundance: -
CDR3aa: ASSPLVTEAF

j_gene: TRBJ2-1
v_gene: TRBV23-1
len: 12
abundance: -
CDR3aa: ASMGTGGYNEQF

j_gene: TRBJ2-2
v_gene: TRBV4-1
len: 14
abundance: -
CDR3aa: ASSRFSGGRTGELF

j_gene: TRBJ2-2
v_gene: TRBV9
len: 14
abundance: -
CDR3aa: ASSVSSGGPAGELF

j_gene: TRBJ2-2
v_gene: TRBV7-2
len: 14
abundance: -
CDR3aa: ASSFSGTENTGELF

j_gene: TRBJ2-2
v_gene: TRBV7-9
len: 15
abundance: -
CDR3aa: ASTKRASGRLTGELF

j_gene: TRBJ2-1
v_gene: TRBV5-1
len: 12
abundance: -
CDR3aa: ASYGDRVYNEQF

j_gene: TRBJ2-5
v_gene: TRBV11-2
len: 12
abundance: -
CDR3aa: ASSLRGDQETQY

j_gene: TRBJ1-3
v_gene: TRBV18
len: 14
abundance: -
CDR3aa: ASSPTGGNSGNTIY

j_gene: TRBJ2-1
v_gene: TRBV6-1
len: 11
abundance: -
CDR3aa: ASRKNQNNEQF

j_gene: TRBJ2-3
v_gene: TRBV5-1
len: 13
abundance: -
CDR3aa: ASSPKRKSTDTQY

j_gene: TRBJ2-1
v_gene: TRBV15
len: 13
abundance: -
CDR3aa: ATSRVGQGSNEQF

j_gene: TRBJ1-2
v_gene: TRBV11-3
len: 10
abundance: -
CDR3aa: ASSLTGGGYT

j_gene: TRBJ2-1
v_gene: TRBV4-3
len: 14
abundance: -
CDR3aa: ASSQDARASYNEQF

j_gene: TRBJ2-5
v_gene: TRBV7-8
len: 15
abundance: -
CDR3aa: ASSSGPRRGGLETQY

j_gene: TRBJ2-4
v_gene: TRBV30
len: 10
abundance: -
CDR3aa: AWTSGGNIQY

j_gene: TRBJ1-4
v_gene: TRBV5-1
len: 13
abundance: -
CDR3aa: ASSWGGDRDEKLF

j_gene: TRBJ2-7
v_gene: TRBV6-1
len: 11
abundance: -
CDR3aa: ASSPDRVYEQY

j_gene: TRBJ2-3
v_gene: TRBV10-3
len: 13
abundance: -
CDR3aa: AIRSIAGGTDTQY

j_gene: TRBJ2-5
v_gene: TRBV29-1
len: 14
abundance: once
CDR3aa: SVLGLAGGPGETQY

j_gene: TRBJ1-2
v_gene: TRBV29-1
len: 11
abundance: -
CDR3aa: SAAGQEVDGYT

j_gene: TRBJ2-2
v_gene: TRBV6-1
len: 11
abundance: -
CDR3aa: ASSDRDRSELF

j_gene: TRBJ2-2
v_gene: TRBV5-4
len: 16
abundance: -
CDR3aa: ASRQVGLLAANTGELF

j_gene: TRBJ2-1
v_gene: TRBV5-1
len: 13
abundance: -
CDR3aa: ASSFGTPSYNEQF

j_gene: TRBJ1-1
v_gene: TRBV14
len: 13
abundance: -
CDR3aa: ASSRWDSMNTEAF

j_gene: TRBJ1-2
v_gene: TRBV11-3
len: 11
abundance: -
CDR3aa: ASSLQANYGYT

j_gene: TRBJ2-3
v_gene: TRBV7-3
len: 12
abundance: -
CDR3aa: ASSKTGGTDTQY

j_gene: TRBJ1-3
v_gene: TRBV21-1
len: 13
abundance: -
CDR3aa: ASSALGQGLDTIY

j_gene: TRBJ2-3
v_gene: TRBV11-3
len: 14
abundance: -
CDR3aa: ASSSRLAGPTDTQY

j_gene: TRBJ2-5
v_gene: TRBV5-1
len: 14
abundance: -
CDR3aa: ASSSGPGQGEETQY

j_gene: TRBJ2-2
v_gene: TRBV5-1
len: 10
abundance: -
CDR3aa: ASSHNTGELF